The sequence of this T cell receptor (beta chain) was determined in a study of identifying expanded T cells in peripheral blood. Overall study results and limits: Roughly two-week clone count variance significantly increased as total template count grew. Over approximately two and four weeks, about 15 and 18 clones changed, versus roughly 1.1 between replicates.

Clones were sequenced by immunoSEQ multiplex PCR, and TCRdb holds only the in-frame ones, with some missing. The sample carries about 85,000 clones, roughly 90% recorded once. Concerning this clone itself: Its matching antigen is unknown.

Losses at the gene ends were 3 bases for V and 6 bases for J; bases not matched to a gene: 0. The CDR3 contains 11 residues. Germline CDR1 is SQVTM and CDR2 is ANQGSEA. During the collection period, no donor immune events like infections were recorded. This sequence was found in a person aged 18-70 years in good health. The rearrangement joins TRBV29-1 to TRBJ1-2; 8 bases agree with TRBD1. The sequenced sample was blood. CDR3 sequence (DNA): TGCAGCGTTGACAGGGGGCATGGCTACACCTTC. Amino acids: CSVDRGHGYTF.